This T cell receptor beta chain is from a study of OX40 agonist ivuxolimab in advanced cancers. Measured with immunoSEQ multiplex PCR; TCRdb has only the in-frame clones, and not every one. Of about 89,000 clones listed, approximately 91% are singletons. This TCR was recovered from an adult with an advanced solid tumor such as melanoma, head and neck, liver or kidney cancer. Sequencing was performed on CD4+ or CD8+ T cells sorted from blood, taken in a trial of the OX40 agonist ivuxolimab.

The CDR3 nucleotides read TGCGCCAGCAGCTCTCTGACAGGGAGGATGGAGACCCAGTACTTC. It encodes CASSSLTGRMETQYF. The rearrangement uses TRBV5-1 and TRBJ2-5; D is possibly TRBD1 (7 bases). Trimming removed 3 bases at V and 5 bases at J, with 17 bases between. Per germline, CDR1 SGHRS and CDR2 YFSETQ. The CDR3 totals 15 residues.